The 29 T cell receptor beta chains presented below share a single source sample, sequenced in a study of STAT5B mutations in CD4+ large granular lymphocyte leukemia. Produced via immunoSEQ multiplex PCR; TCRdb's table is partial and in-frame only. The data show some 41,000 clones, with roughly 76% seen just once and approximately 4% held by the top ten. The sequenced sample was CD4+ T cells from blood buffy coats. The source of these receptors is a human donor in good health.

This rearrangement joins TRBV7-3 to TRBJ2-1; 15 nucleotides line up with TRBD2. The CDR3 loop spans 20 amino acids. CDR1 SGHTA and CDR2 FQGTGA come from the germline V gene. J gave up 0 bases and V 5 bases, and 11 bases lay outside the gene matches. CDR3 protein: CASSPRGLAGGTSSYNEQFF. CDR3 nucleotides: TGTGCCAGCAGCCCCCGAGGACTAGCGGGAGGGACTAGCTCCTACAATGAGCAGTTCTTC.

CDR3 amino acids: CASSWDRGMNTEAFF. The DNA for the CDR3 is TGTGCCAGCAGCTGGGACAGGGGCATGAACACTGAAGCTTTCTTT. The chain employs TRBV5-4 and TRBJ1-1, with 10 bases identical to TRBD1. The J segment lost 0 bases and the V segment lost 3 bases, leaving 2 bases of the junction unmatched. Germline V CDR1 and CDR2: SGHNT, YYREEE (reference sequence). This CDR3 has 15 amino acids.

The chain is built from TRBV7-9 and TRBJ1-4; the D is unclear. The V and J ends lost 0 bases and 8 bases respectively, with 10 bases between them. Germline values: CDR1 SEHNR, CDR2 FQNEAQ (reference sequence). The CDR3 consists of 14 residues. The CDR3 DNA is TGTGCCAGCAGCTTAGCACCCCCGGGGGAAAAACTGTTTTTT. Translated, it gives CASSLAPPGEKLFF.

The CDR3 loop reads CATLGNGYGYTF. The CDR3 DNA is TGTGCCACCCTGGGGAATGGCTATGGCTACACCTTC. The chain combines TRBV25-1 with TRBJ1-2; no definite D call. Germline-derived CDR1 and CDR2 are MGHDK and SYGVNS. CDR3 length equals 12 residues. V lost 10 bases and J 4 bases, leaving 13 bases between the germline ends.

The V and J genes are TRBV10-3 and TRBJ2-7; possible D gene TRBD1, 6 bases. CDR1 and CDR2 from the germline V gene are ENHRY and SYGVKD. V lost 2 bases and J 2 bases, leaving 10 bases between the germline ends. The CDR3 runs 14 residues. The CDR3 DNA sequence: TGTGCCATCAGTGAGAGACAGGTGACCTACGAGCAGTACTTC. It translates to CAISERQVTYEQYF.

A few counts support this clone. The V and J genes are TRBV5-1 and TRBJ1-6; a possible D gene is TRBD1 (5 bases). V lost 0 bases to trimming and J lost 6 bases, with 7 bases between them. The CDR3 is 14 amino acids. Germline CDR1 is SGHRS and CDR2 is YFSETQ. CDR3 coding DNA: TGCGCCAGCAGCTTGGGACAGTCTAATTCACCCCTCCACTTT. Protein: CASSLGQSNSPLHF.

The chain uses TRBV5-6 and TRBJ1-3; D call uncertain. The CDR3 has 15 residues. V was pared by 3 bases and J by 0 bases, with 10 bases between. From germline, CDR1 is SGHDT and CDR2 YYEEEE. The CDR3 nucleotides are TGTGCCAGCAGCTCATACATGAGCTCTGGAAACACCATATATTTT. Translating gives CASSSYMSSGNTIYF.

The rearrangement joins TRBV6-5 to TRBJ2-7; D is unresolved. The CDR3 covers 14 residues. V lost 2 bases and J 2 bases, leaving 10 bases between the germline ends. The germline V gene encodes CDR1 MNHEY and CDR2 SVGAGI. CDR3 DNA: TGTGCCAGCAGTTACGGCACGGCTACCTACGAGCAGTACTTC. This sequence encodes CASSYGTATYEQYF.

This chain joins TRBV2 and TRBJ1-1, with TRBD1 matching over 7 bases. Trimming took 5 bases from V and 0 from J; bases not matched to a gene: 12. In germline, CDR1 is SNHLY, CDR2 FYNNEI. This CDR3 has 17 amino acids. The CDR3 coding sequence is TGTGCCAGCAGTTTCCAGGGGGTCCCCTCTATGAACACTGAAGCTTTCTTT. Translated, it gives CASSFQGVPSMNTEAFF.

V and J are TRBV7-6 and TRBJ2-2, with D maybe TRBD2 (5 bases). Trimming removed 0 bases at V and 7 bases at J, with 6 bases between. Looked up from germline, CDR1 is SGHVS and CDR2 is FNYEAQ. The CDR3 length is 13 residues. CDR3 in amino acids: CASSLASGGELFF. The CDR3 nucleotides read TGTGCCAGCAGCTTAGCGAGCGGCGGGGAGCTGTTTTTT.

V and J are TRBV27 and TRBJ1-2; D may be TRBD1 (5 bases). CDR1 and CDR2 from the germline V gene are MNHEY and SMNVEV (reference sequence). The CDR3 is made up of 16 amino acids. V was pared by 1 base and J by 4 bases, with 16 bases between. CDR3 bases: TGTGCCAGCAGTTTATGGGCAGGGACTGGCTTCTATGGCTACACCTTC. Amino acids: CASSLWAGTGFYGYTF.

The chain joins TRBV18 to TRBJ2-3; D not certain. V dropped 6 bases and J dropped 8 bases, with 12 bases sitting between them. Germline V lookup: CDR1 KGHSH, CDR2 LQKENI. CDR3 size: 12 residues. This CDR3 reads CASSLSTGTQYF. CDR3 bases: TGTGCCAGCTCCCTCTCGACGGGTACGCAGTATTTT.

The chain joins TRBV6-6 to TRBJ2-7, with D perhaps TRBD2 (5 bases). The length of the CDR3 is 13 residues. CDR1 and CDR2 from the germline V gene are MNHNY and SVGAGI (reference sequence). Trimming pared 5 bases from V and 2 bases from J, leaving 10 bases between. DNA for the CDR3: TGTGCCAGCAGTCTTAAGCGGACCTACGAGCAGTACTTC. Protein product: CASSLKRTYEQYF.

This clone was detected a few times. The chain recombines TRBV25-1 with TRBJ1-2; no reliable D call. V lost 0 bases, J lost 4 bases, and 0 bases lay in between. The germline V gene encodes CDR1 MGHDK and CDR2 SYGVNS. The CDR3 contains 11 residues. CDR3 protein: CASSEYYGYTF. CDR3 DNA sequence: TGTGCCAGCAGTGAATACTATGGCTACACCTTC.

The chain recombines TRBV11-1 with TRBJ2-1; 8 nucleotides agree with TRBD1. With 5 bases clipped from V and 9 bases from J, the junction kept 9 bases outside the gene matches. The CDR3 contains 14 residues. The germline CDR1 and CDR2 sequences are SGHAT and FQDESV (reference sequence). In DNA form, the CDR3 reads TGTGCCAGCAGCCCGCAGGGGGCTCGTGGTGAGCAGTTCTTC. Its protein product is CASSPQGARGEQFF.

This clone was counted a few times. The chain combines TRBV7-2 with TRBJ1-2; no firm D call. This CDR3 is built from 15 residues. The germline gives CDR1 SGHTA, CDR2 FQGNSA. V lost 3 bases and J lost 7, with 18 bases in between. The CDR3 DNA sequence: TGTGCCAGCAGCTTGACGTCCCACCCGAGTGGTGGCTACACCTTC. This gives the protein CASSLTSHPSGGYTF.

V and J are TRBV18 and TRBJ2-2; maybe TRBD1 (5 bases). The germline V gene encodes CDR1 KGHSH and CDR2 LQKENI. V was pared by 2 bases and J by 0 bases, with 10 bases between. The CDR3 loop spans 16 amino acids. The CDR3 DNA follows: TGTGCCAGCTCACCAAACCAGGGATCGAACACCGGGGAGCTGTTTTTT. Protein: CASSPNQGSNTGELFF.

This clone was detected a few times. This chain connects TRBV5-6 to TRBJ1-5; a weak D match, TRBD1 (5 bases). The V gene's germline CDR1 is SGHDT and CDR2 YYEEEE. The CDR3 is 15 residues long. The V end was cut by 3 bases, the J end by 5 bases, with 15 bases between. The CDR3 loop is CASSSTRDGYQPQHF. CDR3 sequence (DNA): TGTGCCAGCAGCTCGACCCGGGACGGCTATCAGCCCCAGCATTTT.

The chain has TRBV5-8 and TRBJ1-5; TRBD1 matches 7 bases. CDR3 length equals 15 residues. V lost 6 bases to trimming and J lost 9 bases; unmatched junction nucleotides: 15. Per germline, CDR1 SGHTS and CDR2 YDEGEE. CDR3 amino acids: CASTIAGAGGRPQHF. DNA for the CDR3: TGTGCCAGCACCATCGCTGGGGCAGGGGGGCGGCCCCAGCATTTT.

The chain is built from TRBV5-1 and TRBJ2-3; the D call may be TRBD1 or TRBD2 (6 bases each). Between the trimmed V and J ends, which lost 4 bases and 6 bases, there was a span of 24 bases. Looked up from germline, CDR1 is SGHRS and CDR2 is YFSETQ. The length of the CDR3 is 17 residues. CDR3 sequence: CASSLGGGKLSSDTQYF. The DNA for the CDR3 is TGCGCCAGCAGCCTCGGAGGGGGGAAGCTATCTTCGGATACGCAGTATTTT.

V usage is TRBV6-1 and J usage is TRBJ2-7; D uncertain. The CDR3 contains 13 residues. Germline V gene sequence: CDR1 MNHNS, CDR2 SASEGT. V lost 8 bases to trimming and J lost 0 bases, with 11 bases between them. CDR3 sequence (DNA): TGTGCCAGCCGAGCCGATCTCTCCTACGAGCAGTACTTC. Translated: CASRADLSYEQYF.

V is TRBV6-1 and J is TRBJ1-1; D is ambiguous. Looked up from germline, CDR1 is MNHNS and CDR2 is SASEGT. V was trimmed by 6 bases and J by 11 bases, leaving 19 bases between them. This CDR3 comprises 13 residues. The CDR3 sequence: CASRSPPSLAAFF. CDR3 sequence (DNA): TGTGCCAGCAGGTCCCCCCCCTCTTTGGCGGCTTTCTTT.

The chain joins TRBV5-1 to TRBJ1-2; 10 bases are shared with TRBD1. The junction had 5 bases not matched to a gene; V was cut back by 3 bases and J by 6 bases. CDR3 length: 14 residues. The germline V gene has CDR1 SGHRS and CDR2 YFSETQ. For the CDR3, the DNA is TGCGCCAGCAGCTCGGGCGACAGGGGGCATGGCTACACCTTC. This encodes CASSSGDRGHGYTF. The full variable domain, completed using reference TRBV5-1 and TRBJ1-2, is KAGVTQTPRYLIKTRGQQVTLSCSPISGHRSVSWYQQTPGQGLQFLFEYFSETQRNKGNFPGRFSGRQFSNSRSEMNVSTLELGDSALYLCASSSGDRGHGYTFGSGTRLTVV.

The CDR3 region is CASSEDPAGGLDILFF. In DNA, the CDR3 is TGTGCCAGCAGTGAAGATCCAGCGGGAGGGTTGGACATTCTGTTTTTT. This rearrangement joins TRBV6-1 to TRBJ2-2, with 10 bases fitting TRBD2. This CDR3 is 16 amino acids long. V dropped 1 base and J dropped 14; count of bases not matched to a gene: 13. In germline, CDR1 is MNHNS, CDR2 SASEGT.

The rearrangement joins TRBV5-4 to TRBJ1-1; no firm D call. CDR1 is SGHNT and CDR2 is YYREEE in the germline V gene (reference sequence). V dropped 4 bases and J dropped 0 bases, with 16 bases sitting between them. The CDR3 sequence is 16 residues long. Here the CDR3 DNA reads TGTGCCAGCAGCCAGGTCGGGAGGGAAGTGAACACTGAAGCTTTCTTT. It encodes CASSQVGREVNTEAFF.

This clone has a single count. This sequence joins TRBV19 and TRBJ2-7; D possibly uses TRBD1 or TRBD2 (5 bases each). Germline lookup yields CDR1 LNHDA and CDR2 SQIVND (reference sequence). The ends were cut back, 3 bases at V and 0 bases at J, with 9 bases in the middle. The CDR3 has 14 residues. The CDR3 spells CASSMGVYSYEQYF. DNA of the CDR3: TGTGCCAGTAGTATGGGGGTTTACTCCTACGAGCAGTACTTC.

V and J are TRBV5-6 and TRBJ2-1; 11 bases are shared with TRBD2. J gave up 12 bases and V 2 bases, and 7 bases lay outside the gene matches. Germline CDR1 SGHDT, CDR2 YYEEEE. The CDR3 is made up of 14 amino acids. CDR3 amino acids: CASSLRGGTSGQFF. The CDR3 DNA is TGTGCCAGCAGCTTAAGGGGCGGGACTAGCGGGCAGTTCTTC.

This chain connects TRBV11-2 to TRBJ1-1; no reliable D call. Per germline, CDR1 SGHAT and CDR2 FQNNGV. The V end lost 5 bases, the J end lost 0 bases, and 7 bases lay between the germline ends. The CDR3 is made up of 13 amino acids. CDR3 sequence reads: CASSISVNTEAFF. The CDR3 DNA is TGTGCCAGCAGCATCAGCGTGAACACTGAAGCTTTCTTT.

V is TRBV30 and J is TRBJ1-5, with 8 positions matching TRBD1. The junction had 3 bases not matched to a gene; V was cut back by 0 bases and J by 5 bases. The CDR3 loop spans 14 amino acids. CDR1 GTSNPN and CDR2 SVGIG come from the germline V gene (reference sequence). Here the CDR3 reads CAWSVGQGHQPQHF. CDR3 in DNA: TGTGCCTGGAGTGTTGGACAGGGTCATCAGCCCCAGCATTTT.